The 17 T cell receptor beta chains given below trace back to one sample, sequenced in a study of Ad26.COV2.S vaccination and SARS-CoV-2 variants. Treatment of the sample: around 19 received Ad26.COV2.S at low or high dose, single or two shots; 5 received placebo; per-sample allocation not given. Day 63 after the first injection of vaccine or placebo was the sampling time. Generated by immunoSEQ multiplex PCR, the TCRdb table keeps only in-frame clones and is missing some. Here the sample spans 380,000 or so clones, 88% being singletons. The sample here was peripheral blood, taken in a trial of Ad26.COV2.S vaccine versus placebo. The receptors originated from a person aged 18-60 years who received the Ad26.COV2.S COVID-19 vaccine or a placebo.

The gene calls are TRBV4-1 and TRBJ2-5, with 8 bases that match TRBD1. V trimming: 0 bases; J trimming: 5 bases; junction bases outside the gene matches: 8. CDR3 size: 16 residues. Germline assignment: CDR1 MGHRA and CDR2 YSYEKL. The CDR3: CASSQDATGGPETQYF. The CDR3 DNA follows: TGCGCCAGCAGCCAAGATGCAACAGGGGGACCGGAGACCCAGTACTTC.

V and J are TRBV5-4 and TRBJ2-7; D unresolved. This CDR3 is built from 12 residues. V was trimmed by 0 bases and J by 10 bases, leaving 11 bases between them. Germline V gene lookup returns CDR1 SGHNT and CDR2 YYREEE (reference sequence). DNA for the CDR3: TGTGCCAGCAGCTTGGTTAACCGGTACCAGTACTTC. Translated: CASSLVNRYQYF.

V usage is TRBV12-3 or TRBV12-4 and J usage is TRBJ1-1, with D perhaps TRBD1 (5 bases). V shed 8 bases and J shed 0 bases, with 10 bases lying between them. The CDR3 contains 13 residues. DNA of the CDR3: TGTGCCAGCCCGCGAGGGGTGAACACTGAAGCTTTCTTT. Its protein is CASPRGVNTEAFF.

The chain links TRBV28 to TRBJ2-7; 9 bases match TRBD2. Germline V gene lookup returns CDR1 MDHEN and CDR2 SYDVKM. V lost 5 bases, J lost 3 bases, and 8 bases stayed unmatched. This CDR3 is built from 15 residues. The CDR3 here is CASSTRTSDRYEQYF. CDR3 nucleotides: TGTGCCAGCAGTACCAGGACTAGCGATCGCTACGAGCAGTACTTC.

Regarding this clone: The same CDR3 also results from other DNA sequences found in this sample. V usage is TRBV5-1 and J usage is TRBJ2-2, with D possibly being TRBD1 (6 bases). With 3 bases removed from V and 8 bases from J, the gap between germline ends came to 11 bases. Germline loops: CDR1 SGHRS, CDR2 YFSETQ. The CDR3 loop spans 13 amino acids. CDR3 bases: TGCGCCAGCAGCTCTCAGGGGACAGGGGAGCTGTTTTTT. Translated, it gives CASSSQGTGELFF.

V gene TRBV5-1 combines with J gene TRBJ2-6, with no clear D. This CDR3 region has 15 residues. Trimming took 1 base from V and 0 from J, leaving 5 bases between them. Germline loops: CDR1 SGHRS, CDR2 YFSETQ. The CDR3 sequence is CASSLSGSGANVLTF. As DNA, the CDR3 is TGCGCCAGCAGCTTGTCAGGCTCTGGGGCCAACGTCCTGACTTTC.

V usage is TRBV28 and J usage is TRBJ2-5, with TRBD2 matching over 9 bases. The CDR3 contains 12 residues. Germline V gene sequence: CDR1 MDHEN, CDR2 SYDVKM. Unmatched junction bases numbered 1, after V lost 6 bases and J lost 5 bases. The CDR3, as DNA: TGTGCCAGCAGGAGCGGGAGGGAGACCCAGTACTTC. This gives the protein CASRSGRETQYF.

The gene calls are TRBV4-2 and TRBJ1-2, with 7 bases that match TRBD1. The CDR3 runs to 14 residues. Germline V gene sequence: CDR1 LGHNA, CDR2 YNFKEQ. Trimming removed 8 bases from V and 3 bases from J; junction bases left unmatched: 9. CDR3 nucleotides: TGTGCCAGCGGGACAGCACAAAGTTACTATGGCTACACCTTC. It translates to CASGTAQSYYGYTF.

This chain links TRBV6-5 with TRBJ2-7; 8 nucleotides line up with TRBD1. With 6 bases clipped from V and 3 bases from J, the junction kept 10 bases outside the gene matches. Germline CDR1 MNHEY, CDR2 SVGAGI. This CDR3 has 15 amino acids. In nucleotides, the CDR3 is TGTGCCAGCAGACCCAGGACAGGGCCTAACTACGAGCAGTACTTC. This gives the protein CASRPRTGPNYEQYF.

This chain links TRBV9 with TRBJ2-7; 8 nucleotides line up with TRBD1. This CDR3 contains 16 residues. After removal of 4 bases from V and 5 bases from J, the junction contained 14 bases not matched to a gene. Germline-derived CDR1 and CDR2 are SGDLS and YYNGEE. The CDR3 region is CASSPVGAGGYNEQYF. The CDR3 nucleotides are TGTGCCAGCAGCCCGGTCGGGGCAGGGGGCTATAACGAGCAGTACTTC.

The V and J genes are TRBV7-3 and TRBJ1-1; D possibly corresponds to TRBD1 (6 bases). CDR3 length: 15 residues. Germline V lookup: CDR1 SGHTA, CDR2 FQGTGA. V was shortened by 2 bases and J by 0 bases, with 10 bases between the two germline ends. CDR3 sequence: CASSLHTGMNTEAFF. The CDR3 coding sequence is TGTGCCAGCAGCTTACACACAGGGATGAACACTGAAGCTTTCTTT.

The V gene is TRBV25-1, the J gene TRBJ1-1; D is unclear. This CDR3 has 13 residues. Germline V gene lookup returns CDR1 MGHDK and CDR2 SYGVNS. Trimming took off 2 bases at V and 5 bases at J, with 9 bases between the two ends. DNA of the CDR3: TGTGCCAGCAGTGAAACCGGAGGGACTGAAGCTTTCTTT. It encodes CASSETGGTEAFF.

J is TRBJ2-1 and V is TRBV6-5; D gene unclear. Germline V lookup: CDR1 MNHEY, CDR2 SVGAGI. The V end lost 6 bases, the J end lost 5 bases, and 5 bases lay between the germline ends. The CDR3 sequence is 11 residues long. The CDR3 nucleotides are TGTGCCAGCAGAACCCACAATGAGCAGTTCTTC. Residues: CASRTHNEQFF.

This clone was seen at least ten times. The chain employs TRBV29-1 and TRBJ2-1, with D perhaps matching TRBD1 or TRBD2 (5 bases each). This CDR3 has 17 residues. V shed 1 base and J shed 5 bases, with 21 bases lying between them. Looked up from germline, CDR1 is SQVTM and CDR2 is ANQGSEA. This CDR3 is CSVEGRGFYSGDNEQFF. The CDR3 bases are TGCAGCGTTGAAGGTCGGGGCTTCTATTCCGGAGACAATGAGCAGTTCTTC.

The rearrangement links TRBV19 to TRBJ2-7, with D perhaps given as TRBD1 or TRBD2 (6 bases each). CDR1 LNHDA and CDR2 SQIVND come from the germline V gene (reference sequence). This CDR3 is built from 15 residues. Trimming cost V 5 bases and J 4 bases, with 18 bases left between them. CDR3 sequence reads: CASSSGAESPYEQYF. The CDR3, as DNA: TGTGCCAGTAGTTCGGGGGCAGAATCCCCTTACGAGCAGTACTTC.

This clone was found once. This chain joins TRBV18 and TRBJ1-2; weak D call: TRBD1 (6 bases). Per germline, CDR1 KGHSH and CDR2 LQKENI. Trimming stripped 6 bases from V and 4 bases from J, with 12 bases between. This CDR3 comprises 13 residues. The CDR3 DNA reads TGTGCCAGCTCCCCCGACAGGAGCTATGGCTACACCTTC. It codes for CASSPDRSYGYTF.

V is TRBV19 and J is TRBJ1-5, with D unclear. CDR1 is LNHDA and CDR2 is SQIVND in the germline V gene (reference sequence). The germline V and J ends were trimmed by 2 bases and 4 bases, with 6 bases remaining between them. This CDR3 has 13 amino acids. CDR3 in amino acids: CASSIQQNQPQHF. The CDR3 DNA is TGTGCCAGTAGTATACAACAGAATCAGCCCCAGCATTTT.